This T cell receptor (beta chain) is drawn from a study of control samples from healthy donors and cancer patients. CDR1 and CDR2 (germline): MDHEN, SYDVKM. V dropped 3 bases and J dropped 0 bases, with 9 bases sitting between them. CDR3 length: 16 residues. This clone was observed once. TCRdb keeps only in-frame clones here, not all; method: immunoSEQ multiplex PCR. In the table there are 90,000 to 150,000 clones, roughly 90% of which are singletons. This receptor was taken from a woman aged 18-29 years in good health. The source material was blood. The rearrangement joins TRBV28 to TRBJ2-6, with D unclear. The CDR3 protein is CASSLRYSSGANVLTF. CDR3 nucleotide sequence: TGTGCCAGCAGTTTGAGGTACAGCTCTGGGGCCAACGTCCTGACTTTC.